The T cell receptor beta chain under discussion was sequenced for a study of blood T cell repertoires in COVID-19. Study details: Donors in the United States, Italy and Spain gave samples during acute or convalescent COVID-19.

The junction had 4 bases not matched to a gene; V was cut back by 5 bases and J by 0 bases. This CDR3 comprises 15 residues. Germline V lookup: CDR1 SGHTA, CDR2 FQGNSA. TCRdb keeps only in-frame clones here, not all; method: immunoSEQ multiplex PCR. The sample holds some 58,000 clones; 83% are singletons and the top ten take about 10%. Patients at the Seattle site were enrolled during active infection and followed longitudinally. This sequence joins TRBV7-2 and TRBJ1-1; TRBD1 agrees at 9 bases. Source material: peripheral blood. The origin of this receptor is a man aged 45-65 years with COVID-19, enrolled during active disease. CDR3: CASSPQGALNTEAFF. The DNA for the CDR3 is TGTGCCAGCAGCCCACAGGGGGCTCTGAACACTGAAGCTTTCTTT.